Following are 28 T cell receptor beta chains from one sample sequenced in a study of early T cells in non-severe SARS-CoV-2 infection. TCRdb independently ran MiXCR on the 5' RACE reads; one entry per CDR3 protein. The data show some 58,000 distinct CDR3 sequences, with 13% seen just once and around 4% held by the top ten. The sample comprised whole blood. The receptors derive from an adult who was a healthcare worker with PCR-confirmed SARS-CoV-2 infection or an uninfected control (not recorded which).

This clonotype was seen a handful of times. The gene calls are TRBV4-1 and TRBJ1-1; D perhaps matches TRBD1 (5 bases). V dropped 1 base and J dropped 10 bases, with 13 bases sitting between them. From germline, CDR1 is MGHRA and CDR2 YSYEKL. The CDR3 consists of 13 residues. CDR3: CASSQVGRRGAFF. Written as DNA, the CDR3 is TGCGCCAGCAGCCAAGTTGGCAGGAGGGGAGCTTTCTTT.

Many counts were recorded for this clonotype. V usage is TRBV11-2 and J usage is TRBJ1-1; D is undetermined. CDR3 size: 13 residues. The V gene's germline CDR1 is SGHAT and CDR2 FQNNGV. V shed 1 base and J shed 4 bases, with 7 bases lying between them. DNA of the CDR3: TGTGCCAGCAGCTTAGCTGCAGGCACTGAAGCTTTCTTT. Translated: CASSLAAGTEAFF.

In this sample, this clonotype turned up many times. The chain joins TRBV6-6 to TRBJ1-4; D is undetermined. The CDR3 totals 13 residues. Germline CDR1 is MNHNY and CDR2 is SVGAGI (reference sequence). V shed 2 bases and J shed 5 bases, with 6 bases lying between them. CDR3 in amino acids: CASSYNENEKLFF. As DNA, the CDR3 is TGTGCCAGCAGTTACAACGAGAATGAAAAACTGTTTTTT.

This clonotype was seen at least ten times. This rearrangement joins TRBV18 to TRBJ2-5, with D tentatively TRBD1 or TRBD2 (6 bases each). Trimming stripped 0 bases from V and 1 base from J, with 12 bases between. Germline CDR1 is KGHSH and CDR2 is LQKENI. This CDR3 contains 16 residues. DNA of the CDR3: TGTGCCAGCTCACCACCGGTAGGGGGACTCCAAGAGACCCAGTACTTC. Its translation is CASSPPVGGLQETQYF.

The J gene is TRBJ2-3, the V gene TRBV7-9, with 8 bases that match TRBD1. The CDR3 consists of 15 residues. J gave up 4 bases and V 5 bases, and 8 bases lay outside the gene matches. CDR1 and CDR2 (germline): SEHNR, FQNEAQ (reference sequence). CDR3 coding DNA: TGTGCCAGCAGCGCAGGACAGGGAGGTTCAGATACGCAGTATTTT. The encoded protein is CASSAGQGGSDTQYF.

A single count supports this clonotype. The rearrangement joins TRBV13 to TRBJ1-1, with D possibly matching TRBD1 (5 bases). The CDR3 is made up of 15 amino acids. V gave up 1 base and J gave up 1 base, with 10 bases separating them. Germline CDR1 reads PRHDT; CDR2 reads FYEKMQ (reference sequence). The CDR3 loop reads CASSLAPRENTEAFF. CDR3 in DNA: TGTGCCAGCAGCTTAGCACCCAGGGAGAACACTGAAGCTTTCTTT. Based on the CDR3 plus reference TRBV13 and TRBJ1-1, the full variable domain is AAGVIQSPRHLIKEKRETATLKCYPIPRHDTVYWYQQGPGQDPQFLISFYEKMQSDKGSIPDRFSAQQFSDYHSELNMSSLELGDSALYFCASSLAPRENTEAFFGQGTRLTVV.

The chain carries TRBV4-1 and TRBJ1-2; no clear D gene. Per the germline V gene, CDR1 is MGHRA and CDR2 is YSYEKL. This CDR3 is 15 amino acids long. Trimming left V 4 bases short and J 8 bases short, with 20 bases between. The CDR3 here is CASSPPLAKLGGYTF. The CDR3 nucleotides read TGCGCCAGCAGCCCCCCCCTCGCAAAGCTGGGCGGCTACACCTTC.

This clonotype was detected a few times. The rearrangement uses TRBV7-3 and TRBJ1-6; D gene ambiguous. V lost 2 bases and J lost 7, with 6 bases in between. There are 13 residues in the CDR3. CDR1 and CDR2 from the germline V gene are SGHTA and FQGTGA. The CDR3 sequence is CASSLVGNSPLHF. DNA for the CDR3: TGTGCCAGCAGCTTAGTTGGGAATTCACCCCTCCACTTT.

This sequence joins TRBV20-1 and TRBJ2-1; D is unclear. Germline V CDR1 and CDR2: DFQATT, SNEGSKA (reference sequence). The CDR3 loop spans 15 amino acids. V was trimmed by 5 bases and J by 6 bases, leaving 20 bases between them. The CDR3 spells CSAASPSPQANEQFF. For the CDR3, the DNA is TGCAGTGCTGCCAGTCCCTCACCGCAAGCCAATGAGCAGTTCTTC.

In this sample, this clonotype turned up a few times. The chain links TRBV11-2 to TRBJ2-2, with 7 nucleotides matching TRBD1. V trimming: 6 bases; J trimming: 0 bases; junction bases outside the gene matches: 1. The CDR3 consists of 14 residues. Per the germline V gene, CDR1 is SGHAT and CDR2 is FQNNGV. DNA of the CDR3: TGTGCCAGCAGGACAGGGCCGAACACCGGGGAGCTGTTTTTT. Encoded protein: CASRTGPNTGELFF.

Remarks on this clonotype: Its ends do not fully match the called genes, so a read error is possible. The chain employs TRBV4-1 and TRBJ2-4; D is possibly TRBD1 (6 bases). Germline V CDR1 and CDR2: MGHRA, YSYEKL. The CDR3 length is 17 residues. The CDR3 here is CAGSQEMGAWGKDIQYF. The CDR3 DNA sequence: TGCGCCGGCAGCCAAGAAATGGGGGCGTGGGGTAAGGACATTCAGTACTTC.

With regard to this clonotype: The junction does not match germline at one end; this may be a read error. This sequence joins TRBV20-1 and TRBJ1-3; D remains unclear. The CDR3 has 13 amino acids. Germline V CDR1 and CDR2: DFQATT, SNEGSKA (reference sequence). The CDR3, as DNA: TGCAGTGCTAGAGTAGTTTCTGAAAACACCATATATTTT. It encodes CSARVVSENTIYF.

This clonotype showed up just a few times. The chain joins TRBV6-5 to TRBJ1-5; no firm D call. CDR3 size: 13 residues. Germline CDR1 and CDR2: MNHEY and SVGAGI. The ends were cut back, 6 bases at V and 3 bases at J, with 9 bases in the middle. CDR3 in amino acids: CASRRTVNQPQHF. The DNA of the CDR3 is TGTGCCAGCAGAAGGACGGTCAATCAGCCCCAGCATTTT.

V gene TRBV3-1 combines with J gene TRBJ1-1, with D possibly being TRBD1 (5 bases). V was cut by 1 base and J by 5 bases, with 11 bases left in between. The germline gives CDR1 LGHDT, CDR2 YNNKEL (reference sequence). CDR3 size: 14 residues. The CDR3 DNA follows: TGTGCCAGCAGCCAAGTGGGGGGAACGACTGAAGCTTTCTTT. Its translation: CASSQVGGTTEAFF.

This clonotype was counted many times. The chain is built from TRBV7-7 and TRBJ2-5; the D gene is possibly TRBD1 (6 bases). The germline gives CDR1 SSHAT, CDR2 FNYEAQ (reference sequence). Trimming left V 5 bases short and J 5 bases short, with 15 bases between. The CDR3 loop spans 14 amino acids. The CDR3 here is CASSPGQGSETQYF. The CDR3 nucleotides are TGTGCCAGCAGCCCCGGGCAGGGGTCGGAGACCCAGTACTTC.

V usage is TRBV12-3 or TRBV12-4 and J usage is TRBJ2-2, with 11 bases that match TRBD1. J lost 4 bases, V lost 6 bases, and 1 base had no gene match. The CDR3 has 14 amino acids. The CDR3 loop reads CASRGTGGTGELFF. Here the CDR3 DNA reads TGTGCCAGCAGGGGGACAGGGGGCACCGGGGAGCTGTTTTTT.

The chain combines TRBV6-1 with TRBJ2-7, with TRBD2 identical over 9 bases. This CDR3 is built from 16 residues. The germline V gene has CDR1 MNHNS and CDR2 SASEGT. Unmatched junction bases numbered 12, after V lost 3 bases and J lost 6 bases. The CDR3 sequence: CASSDNLLAGQLEQYF. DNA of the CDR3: TGTGCCAGCAGTGACAACTTGCTAGCGGGGCAGCTCGAGCAGTACTTC.

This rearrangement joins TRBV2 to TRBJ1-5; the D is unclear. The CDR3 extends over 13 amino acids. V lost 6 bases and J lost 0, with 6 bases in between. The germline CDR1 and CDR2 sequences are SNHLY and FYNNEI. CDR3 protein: CASRFYSNQPQHF. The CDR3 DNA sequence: TGTGCCAGCAGATTCTATAGCAATCAGCCCCAGCATTTT. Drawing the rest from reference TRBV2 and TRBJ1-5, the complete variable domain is EPEVTQTPSHQVTQMGQEVILRCVPISNHLYFYWYRQILGQKVEFLVSFYNNEISEKSEIFDDQFSVERPDGSNFTLKIRSTKLEDSAMYFCASRFYSNQPQHFGDGTRLSIL.

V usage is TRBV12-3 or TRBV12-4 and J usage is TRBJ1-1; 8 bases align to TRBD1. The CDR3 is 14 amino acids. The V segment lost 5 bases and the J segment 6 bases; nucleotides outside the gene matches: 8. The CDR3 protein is CASSGPGQVPEAFF. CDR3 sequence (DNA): TGTGCCAGCAGTGGCCCGGGACAGGTACCTGAAGCTTTCTTT.

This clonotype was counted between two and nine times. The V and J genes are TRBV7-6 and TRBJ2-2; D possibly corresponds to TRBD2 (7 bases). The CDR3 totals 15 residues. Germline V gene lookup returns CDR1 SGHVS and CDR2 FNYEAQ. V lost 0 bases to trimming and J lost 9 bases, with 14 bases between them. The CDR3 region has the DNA TGTGCCAGCAGCTTAGCTCGGGGGGCAGTCCGGGAGCTGTTTTTT. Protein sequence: CASSLARGAVRELFF.

This chain's CDR3 is CASSRISNTQYF. CDR3 coding DNA: TGTGCCAGCAGCAGGATTAGCAATACGCAGTATTTT. The V and J genes are TRBV7-2 and TRBJ2-3; D uncertain. The V gene's germline CDR1 is SGHTA and CDR2 FQGNSA. The CDR3 totals 12 residues. The germline V and J ends were trimmed by 5 bases and 7 bases, with 10 bases remaining between them. Filled out from reference TRBV7-2 and TRBJ2-3, the complete variable domain reads GAGVSQSPSNKVTEKGKDVELRCDPISGHTALYWYRQSLGQGLEFLIYFQGNSAPDKSGLPSDRFSAERTGGSVSTLTIQRTQQEDSAVYLCASSRISNTQYFGPGTRLTVL.

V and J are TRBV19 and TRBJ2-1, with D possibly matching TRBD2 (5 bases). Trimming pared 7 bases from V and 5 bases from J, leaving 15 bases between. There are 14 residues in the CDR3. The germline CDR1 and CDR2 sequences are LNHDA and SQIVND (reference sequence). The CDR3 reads CASKSTRTHNEQFF. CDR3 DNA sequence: TGTGCCAGTAAGAGCACTAGAACTCACAATGAGCAGTTCTTC.

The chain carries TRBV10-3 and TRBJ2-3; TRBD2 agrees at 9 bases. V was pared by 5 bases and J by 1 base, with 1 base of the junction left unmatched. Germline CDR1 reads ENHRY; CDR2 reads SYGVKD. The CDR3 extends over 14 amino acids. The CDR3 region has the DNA TGTGCCATCAGTTTAGCGGGGGGCACAGATACGCAGTATTTT. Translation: CAISLAGGTDTQYF.

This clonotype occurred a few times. CDR3 in DNA: TGTGCCAGCAGCGGCAGAAAGGATTGGGCTTTCTTT. Protein sequence: CASSGRKDWAFF. The chain recombines TRBV2 with TRBJ1-1; D gene ambiguous. Germline CDR1 and CDR2: SNHLY and FYNNEI. The CDR3 loop spans 12 amino acids. V was cut by 6 bases and J by 11 bases, with 16 bases left in between.

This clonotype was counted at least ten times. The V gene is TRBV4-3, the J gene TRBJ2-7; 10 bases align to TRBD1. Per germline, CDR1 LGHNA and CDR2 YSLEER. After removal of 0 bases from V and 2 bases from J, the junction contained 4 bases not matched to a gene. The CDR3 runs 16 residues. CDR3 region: CASSQEFGTGAYEQYF. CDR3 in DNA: TGCGCCAGCAGCCAAGAGTTTGGGACAGGGGCCTACGAGCAGTACTTC.

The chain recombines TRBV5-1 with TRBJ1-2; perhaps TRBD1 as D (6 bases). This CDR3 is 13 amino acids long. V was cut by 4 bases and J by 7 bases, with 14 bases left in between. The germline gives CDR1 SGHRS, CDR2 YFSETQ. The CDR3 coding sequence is TGCGCCAGCAGCCCCAAACAGGGATCTGGCTACACCTTC. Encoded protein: CASSPKQGSGYTF.

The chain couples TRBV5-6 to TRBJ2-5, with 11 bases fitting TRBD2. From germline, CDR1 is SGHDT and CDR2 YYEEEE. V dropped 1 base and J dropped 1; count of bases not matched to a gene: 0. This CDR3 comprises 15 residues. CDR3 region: CASSLTSGGQETQYF. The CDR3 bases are TGTGCCAGCAGCTTGACTAGCGGGGGCCAAGAGACCCAGTACTTC. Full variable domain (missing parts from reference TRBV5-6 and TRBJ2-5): DAGVTQSPTHLIKTRGQQVTLRCSPKSGHDTVSWYQQALGQGPQFIFQYYEEEERQRGNFPDRFSGHQFPNYSSELNVNALLLGDSALYLCASSLTSGGQETQYFGPGTRLLVL.

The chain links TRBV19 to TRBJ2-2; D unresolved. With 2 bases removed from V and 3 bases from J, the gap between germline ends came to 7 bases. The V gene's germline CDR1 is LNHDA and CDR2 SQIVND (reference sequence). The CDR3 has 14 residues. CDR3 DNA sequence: TGTGCCAGTAGTATATCACCGTACACCGGGGAGCTGTTTTTT. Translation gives CASSISPYTGELFF.